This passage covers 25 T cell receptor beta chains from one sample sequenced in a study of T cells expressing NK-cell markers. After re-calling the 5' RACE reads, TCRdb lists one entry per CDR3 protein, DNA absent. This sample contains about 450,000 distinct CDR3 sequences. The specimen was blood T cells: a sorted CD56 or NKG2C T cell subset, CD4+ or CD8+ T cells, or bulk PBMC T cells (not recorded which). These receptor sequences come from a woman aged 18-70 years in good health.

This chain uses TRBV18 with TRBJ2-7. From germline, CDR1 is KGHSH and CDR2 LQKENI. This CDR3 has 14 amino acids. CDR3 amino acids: CASSPPGDSYEQYF. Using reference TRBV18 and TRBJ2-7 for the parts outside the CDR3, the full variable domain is NAGVMQNPRHLVRRRGQEARLRCSPMKGHSHVYWYRQLPEEGLKFMVYLQKENIIDESGMPKERFSAEFPKEGPSILRIQQVVRGDSAAYFCASSPPGDSYEQYFGPGTRLTVT.

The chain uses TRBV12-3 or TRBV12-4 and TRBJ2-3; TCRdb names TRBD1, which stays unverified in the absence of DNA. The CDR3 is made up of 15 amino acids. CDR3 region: CASSFIGRPPDTQYF.

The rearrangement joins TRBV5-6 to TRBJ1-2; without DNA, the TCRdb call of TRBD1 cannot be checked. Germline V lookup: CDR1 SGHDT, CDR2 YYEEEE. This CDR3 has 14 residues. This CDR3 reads CASRRGSANYGYTF.

The CDR3 region is CASSYESSGGPSNQPQHF. This sequence joins TRBV6-2 or TRBV6-3 and TRBJ1-5; TCRdb picks TRBD1, but there is no DNA to check that call. This CDR3 contains 18 residues. Germline values: CDR1 MNHEY, CDR2 SVGEGT.

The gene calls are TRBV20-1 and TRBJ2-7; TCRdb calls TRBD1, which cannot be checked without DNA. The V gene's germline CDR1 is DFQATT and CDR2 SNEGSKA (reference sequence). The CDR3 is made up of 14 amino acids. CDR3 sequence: CSALILTGVYEQYF.

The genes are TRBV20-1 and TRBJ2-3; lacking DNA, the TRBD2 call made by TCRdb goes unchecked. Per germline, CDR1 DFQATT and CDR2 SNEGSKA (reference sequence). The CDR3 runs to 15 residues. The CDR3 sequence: CSARSPSGFIDTQYF.

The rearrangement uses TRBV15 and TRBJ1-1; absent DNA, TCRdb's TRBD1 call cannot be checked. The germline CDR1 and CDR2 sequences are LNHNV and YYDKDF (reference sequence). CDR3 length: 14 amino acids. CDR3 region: CATSRAPTNTEAFF.

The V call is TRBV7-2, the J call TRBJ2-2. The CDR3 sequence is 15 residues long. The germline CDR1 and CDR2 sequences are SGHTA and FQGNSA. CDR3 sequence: CASSLVAGYTGELFF. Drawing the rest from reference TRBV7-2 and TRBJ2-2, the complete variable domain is GAGVSQSPSNKVTEKGKDVELRCDPISGHTALYWYRQSLGQGLEFLIYFQGNSAPDKSGLPSDRFSAERTGGSVSTLTIQRTQQEDSAVYLCASSLVAGYTGELFFGEGSRLTVL.

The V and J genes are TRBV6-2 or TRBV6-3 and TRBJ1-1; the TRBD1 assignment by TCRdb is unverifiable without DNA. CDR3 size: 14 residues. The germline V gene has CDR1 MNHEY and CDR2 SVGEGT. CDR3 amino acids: CASTRQGSNTEAFF.

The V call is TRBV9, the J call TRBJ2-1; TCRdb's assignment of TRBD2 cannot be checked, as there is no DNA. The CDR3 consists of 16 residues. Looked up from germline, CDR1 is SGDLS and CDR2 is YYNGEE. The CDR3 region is CASSIRGGLLGNEQFF.

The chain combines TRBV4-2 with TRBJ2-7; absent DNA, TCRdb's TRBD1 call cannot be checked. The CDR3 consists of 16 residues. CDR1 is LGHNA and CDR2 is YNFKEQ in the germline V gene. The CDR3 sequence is CASSRSRGVGLYEQYF.

The CDR3 sequence: CASSRDAGNTIYF. The chain recombines TRBV7-2 with TRBJ1-3; TCRdb calls TRBD1, which cannot be checked without DNA. Germline-derived CDR1 and CDR2 are SGHTA and FQGNSA. The CDR3 is made up of 13 amino acids.

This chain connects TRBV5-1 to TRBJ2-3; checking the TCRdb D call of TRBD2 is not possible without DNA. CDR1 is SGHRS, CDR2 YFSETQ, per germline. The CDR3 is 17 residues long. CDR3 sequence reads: CASDSGRRGTSTDTQYF. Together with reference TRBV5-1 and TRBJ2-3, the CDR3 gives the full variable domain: KAGVTQTPRYLIKTRGQQVTLSCSPISGHRSVSWYQQTPGQGLQFLFEYFSETQRNKGNFPGRFSGRQFSNSRSEMNVSTLELGDSALYLCASDSGRRGTSTDTQYFGPGTRLTVL.

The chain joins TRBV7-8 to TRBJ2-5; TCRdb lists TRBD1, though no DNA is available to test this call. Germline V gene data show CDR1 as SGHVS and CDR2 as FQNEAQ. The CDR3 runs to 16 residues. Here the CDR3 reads CASSLVGGRSQETQYF.

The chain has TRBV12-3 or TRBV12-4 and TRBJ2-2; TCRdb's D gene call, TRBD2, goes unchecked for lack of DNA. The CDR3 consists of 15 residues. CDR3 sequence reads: CASSSGPPNTGELFF.

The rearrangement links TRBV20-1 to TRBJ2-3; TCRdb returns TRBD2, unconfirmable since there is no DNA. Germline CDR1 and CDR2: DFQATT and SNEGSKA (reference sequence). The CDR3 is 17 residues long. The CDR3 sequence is CSAIPRGRGGFGDTQYF.

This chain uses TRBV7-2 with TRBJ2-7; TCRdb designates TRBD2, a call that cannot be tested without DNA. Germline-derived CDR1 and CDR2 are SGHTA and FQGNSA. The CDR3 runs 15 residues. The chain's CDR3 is CASSPERLVSYEQYF.

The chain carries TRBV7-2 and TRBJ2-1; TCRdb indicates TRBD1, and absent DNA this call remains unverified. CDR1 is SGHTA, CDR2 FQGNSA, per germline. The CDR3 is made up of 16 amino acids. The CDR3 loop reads CASSLARDRVGREQFF.

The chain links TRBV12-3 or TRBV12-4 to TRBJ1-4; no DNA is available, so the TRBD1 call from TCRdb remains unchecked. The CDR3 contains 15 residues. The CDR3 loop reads CASSPRGKTNEKLFF.

CDR3 loop: CASSQDGDPGGDTQYF. The gene calls are TRBV4-3 and TRBJ2-3; TCRdb names TRBD1, which stays unverified in the absence of DNA. The CDR3 covers 16 residues. CDR1 is LGHNA and CDR2 is YSLEER in the germline V gene.

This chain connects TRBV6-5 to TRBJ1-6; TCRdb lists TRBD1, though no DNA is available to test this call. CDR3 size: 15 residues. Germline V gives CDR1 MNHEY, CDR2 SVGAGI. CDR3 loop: CASRYDSNGNSPLHF.

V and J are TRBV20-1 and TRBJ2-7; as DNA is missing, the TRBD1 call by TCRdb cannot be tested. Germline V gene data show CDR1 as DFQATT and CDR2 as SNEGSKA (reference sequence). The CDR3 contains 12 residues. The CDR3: CSARTPVYEQYF.

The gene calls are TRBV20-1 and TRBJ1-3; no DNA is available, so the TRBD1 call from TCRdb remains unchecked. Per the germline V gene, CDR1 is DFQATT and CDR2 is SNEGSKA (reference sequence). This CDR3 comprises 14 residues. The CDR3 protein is CSASDRAGGNTIYF.

The CDR3: CASSLRFTGGYGYTF. This rearrangement joins TRBV12-3 or TRBV12-4 to TRBJ1-2; as DNA is missing, the TRBD1 call by TCRdb cannot be tested. The CDR3 has 15 amino acids.

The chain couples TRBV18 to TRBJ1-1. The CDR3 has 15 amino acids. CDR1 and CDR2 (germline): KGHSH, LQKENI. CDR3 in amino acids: CASSPTRQMNTEAFF.